Each of the 25 T cell receptor beta chains below was sequenced from the same sample in a study of CD8 T cells in Susac syndrome (dated by TCRdb to the late 2010s). Library prep was done by the immunoSEQ multiplex PCR assay. RNA was extracted using the RNeasy kit, and about 0.45 to 1 ug of the RNA was reverse transcribed with random hexamers. The public reads were quality trimmed at Q25 with fastp and then assembled into clones with MiXCR by TCRdb, keeping productive beta chains. Entries that share a CDR3 protein sequence are merged under the most common genes and DNA. Here the sample has around 80,000 distinct CDR3 sequences; approximately 95% occur a single time. The top ten clonotypes cover 0.52% of the sample. The sequencing sample was made of CD8+ T cells from PBMCs. All receptors derive from a human donor with Susac syndrome.

The V gene is TRBV4-1, the J gene TRBJ2-7, with TRBD1 matching over 8 bases. Germline CDR1 is MGHRA and CDR2 is YSYEKL. J was trimmed by 0 bases and V by 4 bases; bases with no gene match: 8. The CDR3 extends over 16 amino acids. The CDR3 DNA reads as TGCGCCAGCAGCCCCTCATGGACAGGGACCTCCTACGAGCAGTACTTC. The encoded protein is CASSPSWTGTSYEQYF.

The rearrangement uses TRBV7-9 and TRBJ2-3; the D gene is possibly TRBD2 (6 bases). Germline loops: CDR1 SEHNR, CDR2 FQNEAQ (reference sequence). V was trimmed by 8 bases and J by 1 base, leaving 13 bases between them. The CDR3 runs to 14 residues. This CDR3 is CASSRGLGTDTQYF. CDR3 DNA: TGTGCCAGCTCGAGGGGACTGGGCACAGATACGCAGTATTTT.

The chain employs TRBV11-2 and TRBJ2-7, with 7 bases that match TRBD2. The germline V gene has CDR1 SGHAT and CDR2 FQNNGV. The ends lost 10 bases at V and 6 bases at J; junction bases unmatched: 6. This CDR3 region has 11 residues. CDR3 DNA sequence: TGTGCCACCATAGCTAGCGGCGAGCAGTACTTC. As protein: CATIASGEQYF.

The chain uses TRBV27 and TRBJ1-1; D is undetermined. Germline assignment: CDR1 MNHEY and CDR2 SMNVEV (reference sequence). V lost 2 bases to trimming and J lost 6 bases, with 10 bases between them. This CDR3 has 13 amino acids. The CDR3 sequence: CASSLSVIAEAFF. CDR3 coding DNA: TGTGCCAGCAGTTTAAGTGTGATCGCTGAAGCTTTCTTT.

The chain has TRBV12-3 or TRBV12-4 and TRBJ2-7; 10 nucleotides agree with TRBD2. The CDR3 spans 15 residues. After removal of 5 bases from V and 7 bases from J, the junction contained 11 bases not matched to a gene. The CDR3 bases are TGTGCCAGCAGTAGCGGGGGGGGTATAACTACGGAGCAGTACTTC. Its protein is CASSSGGGITTEQYF.

The chain carries TRBV9 and TRBJ2-3; 8 bases are a match to TRBD2. Trimming removed 0 bases from V and 2 bases from J; junction bases left unmatched: 5. The CDR3 is 16 residues long. The germline V gene has CDR1 SGDLS and CDR2 YYNGEE. In DNA form, the CDR3 reads TGTGCCAGCAGCGTAGTTCCGGGGGGGCCCACAGATACGCAGTATTTT. As protein: CASSVVPGGPTDTQYF.

The rearrangement uses TRBV12-3 or TRBV12-4 and TRBJ2-3; 7 nucleotides match TRBD1. The trim removed 5 bases at V and 6 bases at J, leaving 8 bases unmatched. The CDR3 totals 14 residues. The CDR3 region has the DNA TGTGCCAGCAGTACACGGACAGGTGGGGATACGCAGTATTTT. Translating gives CASSTRTGGDTQYF.

The CDR3 here is CASSSEQGEETQYF. In DNA, the CDR3 is TGTGCCAGCAGCTCGGAACAGGGAGAGGAGACCCAGTACTTC. The V and J genes are TRBV9 and TRBJ2-5; tentatively, D is TRBD1 (6 bases). CDR1 SGDLS and CDR2 YYNGEE come from the germline V gene. Trimming took off 4 bases at V and 5 bases at J, with 15 bases between the two ends. The length of the CDR3 is 14 residues.

V is TRBV30 and J is TRBJ1-4; 9 nucleotides agree with TRBD1. From germline, CDR1 is GTSNPN and CDR2 SVGIG (reference sequence). The CDR3 sequence is 16 residues long. Germline trimming cut 2 bases from V and 8 bases from J; bases unmatched to any gene: 12. CDR3 region: CAWSSLVTGGKEKLFF. In DNA form, the CDR3 reads TGTGCCTGGAGTTCCCTGGTTACAGGGGGCAAAGAAAAACTGTTTTTT. The complete variable domain, with remaining parts taken from reference TRBV30 and TRBJ1-4, reads SQTIHQWPATLVQPVGSPLSLECTVEGTSNPNLYWYRQAAGRGLQLLFYSVGIGQISSEVPQNLSASRPQDRQFILSSKKLLLSDSGFYLCAWSSLVTGGKEKLFFGSGTQLSVL.

The DNA for the CDR3 is TGTGCTAGTGCCACTCCACTAGCGGGGGGAGAGACCCAGTACTTC. Translated: CASATPLAGGETQYF. The chain is built from TRBV12-5 and TRBJ2-5, with 12 positions matching TRBD2. Germline CDR1 is LGHNT and CDR2 is FRNRAP. The CDR3 loop spans 15 amino acids. V shed 7 bases, J shed 4 bases, and the junction held 7 bases outside the gene matches.

The chain recombines TRBV20-1 with TRBJ2-1; TRBD2 agrees at 15 bases. This CDR3 is built from 16 residues. With 3 bases clipped from V and 3 bases from J, the junction kept 3 bases outside the gene matches. The germline CDR1 and CDR2 sequences are DFQATT and SNEGSKA (reference sequence). The CDR3 reads CSASGLAGGDYNEQFF. CDR3 nucleotide sequence: TGCAGTGCTAGTGGACTAGCGGGGGGGGACTACAATGAGCAGTTCTTC.

This chain links TRBV9 with TRBJ1-5; D ambiguous. Trimming took 6 bases from V and 10 from J, leaving 2 bases between them. The germline gives CDR1 SGDLS, CDR2 YYNGEE. The CDR3 covers 8 residues. The DNA of the CDR3 is TGTGCCAGCAATCCCCAGCATTTT. Amino acid sequence: CASNPQHF.

The rearrangement links TRBV3-1 to TRBJ1-1; D remains unclear. The CDR3 has 14 residues. Germline V gives CDR1 LGHDT, CDR2 YNNKEL (reference sequence). The germline V and J ends were trimmed by 7 bases and 0 bases, with 12 bases remaining between them. CDR3 in amino acids: CASTPNGLNTEAFF. The DNA for the CDR3 is TGTGCCAGCACCCCAAATGGACTGAACACTGAAGCTTTCTTT.

This rearrangement joins TRBV15 to TRBJ2-1; D not resolved. Germline CDR1 is LNHNV and CDR2 is YYDKDF (reference sequence). V lost 0 bases to trimming and J lost 4 bases, with 1 base between them. The CDR3 is 12 residues long. The chain's CDR3 is CATSRDYNEQFF. The CDR3 bases are TGTGCCACCAGCAGAGATTACAATGAGCAGTTCTTC.

This chain links TRBV27 with TRBJ1-5; a weak D match, TRBD1 (6 bases). The CDR3 is made up of 14 amino acids. V was cut by 1 base and J by 7 bases, with 11 bases left in between. CDR1 MNHEY and CDR2 SMNVEV come from the germline V gene (reference sequence). The DNA for the CDR3 is TGTGCCAGCAGTTTATTCAGGGGTACCCAGCCCCAGCATTTT. This codes for CASSLFRGTQPQHF.

The rearrangement joins TRBV30 to TRBJ2-1; a weak D match, TRBD2 (5 bases). V gave up 4 bases and J gave up 7 bases, with 8 bases separating them. This CDR3 comprises 11 residues. The germline V gene has CDR1 GTSNPN and CDR2 SVGIG (reference sequence). This chain's CDR3 is CAWNPGNEQFF. The CDR3 DNA is TGTGCCTGGAATCCGGGGAATGAGCAGTTCTTC.

The rearrangement uses TRBV7-9 and TRBJ1-1, with D unresolved. The length of the CDR3 is 15 residues. Per germline, CDR1 SEHNR and CDR2 FQNEAQ (reference sequence). Between the trimmed V and J ends, which lost 3 bases and 5 bases, there was a span of 16 bases. CDR3 region: CASSFSLDRTTEAFF. DNA for the CDR3: TGTGCCAGCAGCTTCTCACTTGACCGTACGACTGAAGCTTTCTTT.

The genes are TRBV6-5 and TRBJ1-1; D call uncertain. Germline V CDR1 and CDR2: MNHEY, SVGAGI. There are 13 residues in the CDR3. Trimming pared 8 bases from V and 0 bases from J, leaving 10 bases between. In DNA form, the CDR3 reads TGTGCCAGCCAAGGAGGGATGAACACTGAAGCTTTCTTT. Residues: CASQGGMNTEAFF.

The rearrangement uses TRBV5-6 and TRBJ2-3; 11 bases are shared with TRBD2. CDR3 size: 18 residues. The ends lost 0 bases at V and 2 bases at J; junction bases unmatched: 8. The germline gives CDR1 SGHDT, CDR2 YYEEEE. CDR3 nucleotides: TGTGCCAGCAGCTTGGCAAAGGGACTAGCGGATATCACAGATACGCAGTATTTT. Translated, it gives CASSLAKGLADITDTQYF.

The gene calls are TRBV7-9 and TRBJ2-5; D is perhaps TRBD1 or TRBD2 (5 bases each). V dropped 5 bases and J dropped 5 bases, with 15 bases sitting between them. Looked up from germline, CDR1 is SEHNR and CDR2 is FQNEAQ (reference sequence). This CDR3 is 14 amino acids long. The CDR3, as DNA: TGTGCCAGCAGCCCCCGAGAGGGGTTGGAGACCCAGTACTTC. It specifies CASSPREGLETQYF. The full variable domain, with the rest looked up from reference TRBV7-9 and TRBJ2-5, is DTGVSQNPRHKITKRGQNVTFRCDPISEHNRLYWYRQTLGQGPEFLTYFQNEAQLEKSRLLSDRFSAERPKGSFSTLEIQRTEQGDSAMYLCASSPREGLETQYFGPGTRLLVL.

The chain has TRBV12-3 or TRBV12-4 and TRBJ1-2; a weak D match, TRBD1 (5 bases). The CDR3 sequence is 14 residues long. The V and J ends lost 6 bases and 3 bases respectively, with 14 bases between them. DNA for the CDR3: TGTGCCAGCAGCCCGGGCGGGACCGACTATGGCTACACCTTC. It encodes CASSPGGTDYGYTF.

V and J are TRBV11-2 and TRBJ2-3; D not certain. Trimming shortened V by 5 bases and J by 6 bases, and 9 bases separated the two germline ends. In germline, CDR1 is SGHAT, CDR2 FQNNGV. CDR3 length: 12 residues. CDR3 amino acids: CASSPPWDTQYF. CDR3 DNA sequence: TGTGCCAGCAGCCCACCCTGGGATACGCAGTATTTT.

This chain joins TRBV4-2 and TRBJ2-5; 8 nucleotides line up with TRBD1. The trim removed 1 base at V and 4 bases at J, leaving 11 bases unmatched. Germline V gene sequence: CDR1 LGHNA, CDR2 YNFKEQ. The CDR3 runs to 17 residues. The CDR3 nucleotides read TGTGCCAGCAGCCAAGTGAATACCGGGACAGGAGGAGAGACCCAGTACTTC. This codes for CASSQVNTGTGGETQYF.

The chain carries TRBV28 and TRBJ2-1; perhaps TRBD2 as D (5 bases). The CDR3 contains 15 residues. Germline V gene sequence: CDR1 MDHEN, CDR2 SYDVKM. The V and J ends lost 1 base and 4 bases respectively, with 11 bases between them. Here the CDR3 reads CASSLLGSAYNEQFF. In DNA form, the CDR3 reads TGTGCCAGCAGTTTATTGGGTAGCGCTTACAATGAGCAGTTCTTC.

The chain employs TRBV2 and TRBJ1-1; D is undetermined. Germline V gives CDR1 SNHLY, CDR2 FYNNEI. The CDR3 loop spans 11 amino acids. V was pared by 2 bases and J by 7 bases, with 5 bases between. DNA for the CDR3: TGTGCCAGCAGTGAACCCCTTGAAGCTTTCTTT. Residues: CASSEPLEAFF.